Listed below are T cell receptor beta chains from one sample, sequenced in a study of blood T cell repertoires in COVID-19. Sequenced by immunoSEQ multiplex PCR; TCRdb stores in-frame clones only, minus some. The sample comprises about 380,000 clones, 85% to 90% of which are singletons, and around 6.3% rests with the top ten. Sequencing input: peripheral blood. These TCRs come from a man aged 18 to 30 with active or convalescent COVID-19. Each CDR3 is given with its conserved first and last residue. The D gene is left open where the match is weak. Rows give clone size only sometimes, using once, few, many, or a class for an expanded clone.

TGTGCCGCGACCGCAGGGCGGGGATCAACCTACGAGCAGTACTTC	CAATAGRGSTYEQYF	once	TRBV7-9	TRBJ2-7	-
TGTGCCAGCAGGGCCGGGACAGTTATGGGCTATGGCTACACCTTC	CASRAGTVMGYGYTF	-	TRBV2	TRBJ1-2	TRBD1
TGTGCCAGCAACAGACAGGGGGGAAACTATGGCTACACCTTC	CASNRQGGNYGYTF	many	TRBV6-5	TRBJ1-2	TRBD1
TGTGCCAGCAGTTACGCAGGGAACACTGAAGCTTTCTTT	CASSYAGNTEAFF	-	TRBV6-5	TRBJ1-1	-
TGTGCCAGCAGTTTCTTTGTGAATGAGCAGTTCTTC	CASSFFVNEQFF	-	TRBV12-3/TRBV12-4	TRBJ2-1	-
TGTGCCAGCAGCCGCGGTTACCAAGAGACCCAGTACTTC	CASSRGYQETQYF	-	TRBV28	TRBJ2-5	-
TGTGCCAGTAGGCGACTAGCGGGAGTGAACGAGCAGTACTTC	CASRRLAGVNEQYF	-	TRBV19	TRBJ2-7	TRBD2
TGTGAACGGGAGGGGACAGATACGCAGTATTTT	CEREGTDTQYF	-	TRBV28	TRBJ2-3	TRBD2
TGCGCCAGCAGTGAGCCAGCCGGCCAGGGCGATCAGCCCCAGCATTTT	CASSEPAGQGDQPQHF	many	TRBV10-2	TRBJ1-5	-
TGTGCCTGGAGCAGAGACTCCTTCTCTGGAAACACCATATATTTT	CAWSRDSFSGNTIYF	-	TRBV30	TRBJ1-3	-
TGCGCCAGCAGCCGAGGGACTAGCGGTGGCACCGGGGAGCTGTTTTTT	CASSRGTSGGTGELFF	-	TRBV4-3	TRBJ2-2	TRBD2
TGTGCCAGCAGCTTAGTACGGAGCAATCAGCCCCAGCATTTT	CASSLVRSNQPQHF	-	TRBV7-2	TRBJ1-5	-
TGCGCCAGCAGCCCACTCGTTGGGACAGAGATAACTGAGCAGTTCTTC	CASSPLVGTEITEQFF	-	TRBV5-1	TRBJ2-1	TRBD1
TGCGCCAGCAGCCGGTCGGACAGCTATAACACTGAAGCTTTCTTT	CASSRSDSYNTEAFF	-	TRBV4-1	TRBJ1-1	-
TGTGCCAGCAGTCGAACCTCCAGGACAGCTATACTGACCGGGGAGCTGTTTTTT	CASSRTSRTAILTGELFF	-	TRBV27	TRBJ2-2	-
TGTGCCAGCAGCACATGGACAGGGAGGCCTGAAGCTTTCTTT	CASSTWTGRPEAFF	-	TRBV7-9	TRBJ1-1	TRBD1
TGTGCCAGCAGCCTCCCGGGGGACAGGCTCTTGAACACTGAAGCTTTCTTT	CASSLPGDRLLNTEAFF	-	TRBV5-5	TRBJ1-1	TRBD1
TGCGCCAGCAGCTTGGGGGGACTCTACAATGAGCAGTTCTTC	CASSLGGLYNEQFF	-	TRBV5-1	TRBJ2-1	-
TGTGCCATCAAAGTCACAGGGACCTACGAGCAGTACTTC	CAIKVTGTYEQYF	-	TRBV10-3	TRBJ2-7	-
TGTGCCAGCAGTTCGAGGACAGGAAACACTGAAGCTTTCTTT	CASSSRTGNTEAFF	-	TRBV6-6	TRBJ1-1	TRBD1